This TCR beta chain was documented in a study of neurological immune-mediated disorders. TCRdb analysed the 5' RACE reads with MiXCR anew, one entry per CDR3 protein. The sample carries fewer than 30,000 distinct CDR3 sequences, about 21% recorded once. Germline V gives CDR1 SGHVS, CDR2 FNYEAQ. V was clipped by 3 bases and J by 6 bases; unmatched bases: 8. CDR3 size: 16 residues. This clonotype was found a few times. Material for sequencing was PBMCs. This receptor was identified in a woman in her sixties or seventies in good health. The chain is built from TRBV7-6 and TRBJ2-1; 10 positions agree with TRBD2. CDR3 in DNA: TGTGCCAGCAGCTTGGAAGTACTAGCGGGGTCCAATGAGCAGTTCTTC. Its translation: CASSLEVLAGSNEQFF.